This TCR beta chain was identified during a study of CD8+ T cells in alopecia areata. Overall study context: For the treated group, dosing was oral tofacitinib at 5 to 10 mg twice daily. Affected scalp percentage determined the severity score of treated patients.

The treatment: oral pan-JAK inhibitor, 5-10 mg twice daily. On this clone itself: No antigen is known for it.

cDNA serving as the sequencing template came from extracted, reverse transcribed RNA. The method was immunoSEQ multiplex PCR; TCRdb's version includes in-frame clones alone and lacks a portion of them. The sample includes roughly 230,000 clones, 43% of them seen just once. The germline V gene encodes CDR1 DFQATT and CDR2 SNEGSKA (reference sequence). Trimming stripped 4 bases from V and 6 bases from J, with 10 bases between. The CDR3 is 11 residues long. Study findings and constraints: A great number of expanded lesional clones endured in scalp and blood during tofacitinib. Normal scalp showed lower clonality than lesional scalp, especially alopecia totalis/universalis.

This TCR was recovered from a human donor with alopecia areata. The starting material was CD4+ T cells sorted from blood, obtained at approximately week 37, from a patient treated with tofacitinib. The chain carries TRBV20-1 and TRBJ2-7; D uncertain. As DNA, the CDR3 is TGCAGTGCTAATACCCGGGTCGAGCAGTACTTC. Its translation is CSANTRVEQYF.